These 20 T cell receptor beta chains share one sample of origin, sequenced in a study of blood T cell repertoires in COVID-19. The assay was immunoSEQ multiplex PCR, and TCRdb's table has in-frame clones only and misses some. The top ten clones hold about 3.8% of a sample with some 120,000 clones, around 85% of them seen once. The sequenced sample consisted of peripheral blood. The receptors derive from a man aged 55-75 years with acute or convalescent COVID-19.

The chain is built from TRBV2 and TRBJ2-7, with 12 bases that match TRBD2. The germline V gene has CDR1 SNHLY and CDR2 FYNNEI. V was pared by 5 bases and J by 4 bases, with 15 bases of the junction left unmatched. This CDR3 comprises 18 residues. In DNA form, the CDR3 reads TGTGCCAGCAGTCGATTAGGGGACATAGGACTAGCGGGATACGAGCAGTACTTC. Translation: CASSRLGDIGLAGYEQYF.

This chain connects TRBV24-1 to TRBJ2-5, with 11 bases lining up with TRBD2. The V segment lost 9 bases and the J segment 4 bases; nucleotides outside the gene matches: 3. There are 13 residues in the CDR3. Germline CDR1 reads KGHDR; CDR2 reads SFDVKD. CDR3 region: CATGTSGTETQYF. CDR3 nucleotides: TGTGCCACCGGGACTAGCGGAACAGAGACCCAGTACTTC.

The CDR3, as DNA: TGTGCCAGCAGGGGACTAGCGGACTCCTACGAGCAGTACTTC. Encoded protein: CASRGLADSYEQYF. This chain connects TRBV27 to TRBJ2-7; 11 bases are shared with TRBD2. Trimming cost V 6 bases and J 0 bases; bases outside gene matches: 1. This CDR3 is 14 amino acids long. The germline CDR1 and CDR2 sequences are MNHEY and SMNVEV (reference sequence).

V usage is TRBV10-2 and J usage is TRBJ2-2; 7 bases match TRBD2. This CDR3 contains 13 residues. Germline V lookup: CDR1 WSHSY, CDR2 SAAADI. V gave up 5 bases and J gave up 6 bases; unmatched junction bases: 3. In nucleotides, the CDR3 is TGCGCCAGCAGTCGGACTAGTGCCGGGGAGCTGTTTTTT. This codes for CASSRTSAGELFF.

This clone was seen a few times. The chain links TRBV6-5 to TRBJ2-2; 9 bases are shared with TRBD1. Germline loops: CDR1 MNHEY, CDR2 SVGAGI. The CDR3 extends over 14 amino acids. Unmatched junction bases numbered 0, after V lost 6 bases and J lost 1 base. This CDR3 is CASRDRGNTGELFF. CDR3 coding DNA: TGTGCCAGCAGGGACAGGGGGAACACCGGGGAGCTGTTTTTT.

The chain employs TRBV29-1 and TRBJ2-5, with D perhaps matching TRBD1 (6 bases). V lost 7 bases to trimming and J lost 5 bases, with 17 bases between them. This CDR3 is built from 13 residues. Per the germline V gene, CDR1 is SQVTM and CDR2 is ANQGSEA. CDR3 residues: CSAEPSQGETQYF. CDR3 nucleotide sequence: TGCAGCGCCGAACCTAGTCAGGGGGAGACCCAGTACTTC.

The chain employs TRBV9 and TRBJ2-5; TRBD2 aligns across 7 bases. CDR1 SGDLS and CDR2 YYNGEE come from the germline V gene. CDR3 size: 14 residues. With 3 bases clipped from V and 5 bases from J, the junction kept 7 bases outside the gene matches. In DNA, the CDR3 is TGTGCCAGCAGCGCCGGGGGGTTCAGGGAGACCCAGTACTTC. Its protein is CASSAGGFRETQYF.

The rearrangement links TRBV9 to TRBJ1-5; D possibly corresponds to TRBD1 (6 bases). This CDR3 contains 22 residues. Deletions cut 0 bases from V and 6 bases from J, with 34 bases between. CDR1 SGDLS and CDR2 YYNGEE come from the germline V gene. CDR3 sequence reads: CASSVEGLEASGEWIVRQPQHF. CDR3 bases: TGTGCCAGCAGCGTAGAAGGGTTGGAGGCGTCAGGGGAGTGGATAGTACGTCAGCCCCAGCATTTT.

The CDR3 loop is CATSSYSGANVLTF. CDR3 nucleotides: TGTGCCACCAGCAGCTACTCTGGGGCCAACGTCCTGACTTTC. V usage is TRBV15 and J usage is TRBJ2-6; D unresolved. Germline CDR1 and CDR2: LNHNV and YYDKDF (reference sequence). There are 14 residues in the CDR3. Trimming removed 3 bases from V and 0 bases from J, with 3 bases in between.

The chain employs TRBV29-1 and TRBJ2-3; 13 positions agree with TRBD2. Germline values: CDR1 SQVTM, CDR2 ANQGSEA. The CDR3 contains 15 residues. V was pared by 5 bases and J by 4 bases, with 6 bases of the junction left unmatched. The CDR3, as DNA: TGCAGCGTTCCCGGGACTAGCGGGGTCTCAGATACGCAGTATTTT. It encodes CSVPGTSGVSDTQYF.

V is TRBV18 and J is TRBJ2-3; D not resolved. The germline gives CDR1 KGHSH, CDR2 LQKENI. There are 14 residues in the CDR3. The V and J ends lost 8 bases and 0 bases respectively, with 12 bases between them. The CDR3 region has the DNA TGTGCCAGCCTCTCCGTACTTAGCACAGATACGCAGTATTTT. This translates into CASLSVLSTDTQYF. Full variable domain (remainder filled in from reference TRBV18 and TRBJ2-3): NAGVMQNPRHLVRRRGQEARLRCSPMKGHSHVYWYRQLPEEGLKFMVYLQKENIIDESGMPKERFSAEFPKEGPSILRIQQVVRGDSAAYFCASLSVLSTDTQYFGPGTRLTVL.

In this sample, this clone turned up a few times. The CDR3, as DNA: TGTGCCAGCAGACGCGGCGCGGGCACGCAGTATTTT. This sequence encodes CASRRGAGTQYF. This chain uses TRBV4-2 with TRBJ2-3; perhaps TRBD2 as D (5 bases). V shed 6 bases and J shed 9 bases, with 13 bases lying between them. The CDR3 runs to 12 residues. Germline V gene data show CDR1 as LGHNA and CDR2 as YNFKEQ.

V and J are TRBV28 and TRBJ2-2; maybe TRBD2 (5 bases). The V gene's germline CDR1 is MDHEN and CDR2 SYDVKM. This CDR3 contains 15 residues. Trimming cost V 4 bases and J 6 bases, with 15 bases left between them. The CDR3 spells CASSSGSGLSGELFF. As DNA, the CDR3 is TGTGCCAGCAGTTCCGGATCCGGACTTTCCGGGGAGCTGTTTTTT.

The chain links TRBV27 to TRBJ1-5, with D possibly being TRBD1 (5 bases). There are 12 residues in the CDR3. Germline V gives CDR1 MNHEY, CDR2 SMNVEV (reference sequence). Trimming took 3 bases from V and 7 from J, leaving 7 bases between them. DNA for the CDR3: TGTGCCAGCAGTTTCGGGGGACAGCCCCAGCATTTT. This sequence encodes CASSFGGQPQHF.

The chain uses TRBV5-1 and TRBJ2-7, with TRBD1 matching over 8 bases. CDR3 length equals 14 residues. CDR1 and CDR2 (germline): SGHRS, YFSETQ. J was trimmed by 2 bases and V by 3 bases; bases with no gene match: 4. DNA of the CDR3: TGCGCCAGCAGCTGGCAGGGGGCCACCTACGAGCAGTACTTC. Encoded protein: CASSWQGATYEQYF.

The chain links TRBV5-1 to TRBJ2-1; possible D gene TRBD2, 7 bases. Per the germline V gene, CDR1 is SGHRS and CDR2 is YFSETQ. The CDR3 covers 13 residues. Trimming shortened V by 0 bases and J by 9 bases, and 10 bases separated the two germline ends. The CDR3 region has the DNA TGCGCCAGCAGCTTGGCCGGGGGGCCTGAGCAGTTCTTC. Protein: CASSLAGGPEQFF.

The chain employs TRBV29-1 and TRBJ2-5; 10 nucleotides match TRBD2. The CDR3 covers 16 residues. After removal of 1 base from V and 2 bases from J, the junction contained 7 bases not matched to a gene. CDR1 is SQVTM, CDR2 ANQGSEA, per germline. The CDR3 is CSVEGPLAGGQETQYF. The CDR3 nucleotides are TGCAGCGTTGAAGGACCTTTAGCGGGAGGACAAGAGACCCAGTACTTC.

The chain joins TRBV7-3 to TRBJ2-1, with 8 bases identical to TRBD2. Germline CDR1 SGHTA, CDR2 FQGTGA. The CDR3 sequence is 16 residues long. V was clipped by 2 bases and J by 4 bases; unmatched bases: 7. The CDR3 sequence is CASSLSAGVGYNEQFF. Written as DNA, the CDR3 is TGTGCCAGCAGCTTATCAGCGGGAGTGGGATACAATGAGCAGTTCTTC.

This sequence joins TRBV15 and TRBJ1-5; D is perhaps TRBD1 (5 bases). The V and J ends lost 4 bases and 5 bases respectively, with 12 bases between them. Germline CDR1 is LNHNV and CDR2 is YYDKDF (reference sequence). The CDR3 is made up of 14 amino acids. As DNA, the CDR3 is TGTGCCACCAGCAAGGACGTGGGGCATCAGCCCCAGCATTTT. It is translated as CATSKDVGHQPQHF.

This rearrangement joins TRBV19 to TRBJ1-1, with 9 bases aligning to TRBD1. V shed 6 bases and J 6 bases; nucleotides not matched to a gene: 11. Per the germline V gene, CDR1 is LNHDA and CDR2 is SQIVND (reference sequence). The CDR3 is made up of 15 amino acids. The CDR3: CASSPQTTGGSEAFF. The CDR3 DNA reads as TGTGCCAGTAGCCCGCAAACAACAGGGGGCTCTGAAGCTTTCTTT.